The entry that follows covers one T cell receptor beta chain sequence. This CDR3 spans 15 amino acids. With 0 bases removed from V and 0 bases from J, the gap between germline ends came to 8 bases. The germline V gene encodes CDR1 ENHRY and CDR2 SYGVKD. This specimen comes from a study of blood T cell repertoires in COVID-19. Study-wide background: Both acute and convalescent COVID-19 samples were obtained from the United States, Italy and Spain. The analysed material was cDNA or gDNA that came from T cells, B-cell-depleted T cells, or PBMCs.

Methods used by the authors: By means of reference gene primer amplification, nucleated cell counts were estimated. Clones were sequenced by immunoSEQ multiplex PCR, and TCRdb holds only the in-frame ones, with some missing. V, J and clone size derive from that table, while D and trimming were established from the DNA sequence. This table has 13,000 to 15,000 clones, around nine tenths appearing once. The sample comprised peripheral blood. The J gene is TRBJ1-1, the V gene TRBV10-3; no clear D. The sequence was obtained from a human donor in a cohort sampled during active COVID-19. Here the CDR3 DNA reads TGTGCCATCAGTGAGTCGTACGGGGTGAACACTGAAGCTTTCTTT. Its protein is CAISESYGVNTEAFF.